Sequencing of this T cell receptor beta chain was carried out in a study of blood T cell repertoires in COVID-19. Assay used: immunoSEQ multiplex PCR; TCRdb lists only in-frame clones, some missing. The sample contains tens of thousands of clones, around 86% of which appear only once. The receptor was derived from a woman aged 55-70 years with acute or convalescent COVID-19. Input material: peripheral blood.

The CDR3 sequence: CASSFRTGTSNNEQFF. The CDR3 DNA follows: TGTGCCAGCAGCTTCCGGACCGGGACATCCAACAATGAGCAGTTCTTC. The gene calls are TRBV7-8 and TRBJ2-1; possibly TRBD1 for D (6 bases). With 3 bases removed from V and 5 bases from J, the gap between germline ends came to 17 bases. Per germline, CDR1 SGHVS and CDR2 FQNEAQ. The CDR3 loop spans 16 amino acids. The variable domain in full, with the rest retrieved from reference TRBV7-8 and TRBJ2-1, is GAGVSQSPRYKVAKRGQDVALRCDPISGHVSLFWYQQALGQGPEFLTYFQNEAQLDKSGLPSDRFFAERPEGSVSTLKIQRTQQEDSAVYLCASSFRTGTSNNEQFFGPGTRLTVL.